Below, 3 T cell receptor beta chains from the same sample are listed, as sequenced in a study of T cell responses to AZD1222 COVID-19 vaccine (dated by TCRdb to the early 2020s). The library was produced with the immunoSEQ multiplex PCR assay. TCRdb re-hosts the immuneACCESS table, in-frame sequences only. Its copies lack some clones; in the studies checked, an unresolved V gene accounts for under half of them, and the cause for the rest is not known. Here the sample has roughly 170,000 clones; approximately 91% occur a single time. The ten biggest clones cover under 2.5% of the sample. The meaning of the sample's time point label: baseline before first vaccination. This material consisted of peripheral blood, taken on day 0 of AZD1222 vaccination. The receptors originated from an adult in good health.

This clone was detected a few times. The V call is TRBV10-1, the J call TRBJ1-5; D remains unclear. The length of the CDR3 is 9 residues. Germline loops: CDR1 WNHNN, CDR2 SYGVQD (reference sequence). The V end was cut by 8 bases, the J end by 6 bases, with 2 bases between. CDR3 sequence reads: CASSQPQHF. In nucleotides, the CDR3 is TGCGCCAGCTCTCAGCCCCAGCATTTT.

The chain carries TRBV28 and TRBJ2-5, with 9 bases matching TRBD2. With 6 bases clipped from V and 5 bases from J, the junction kept 13 bases outside the gene matches. This CDR3 contains 16 residues. Per germline, CDR1 MDHEN and CDR2 SYDVKM. The CDR3 DNA reads as TGTGCCAGCAGCGGGGGGGGCGGGAGGGTGGTGGAGACCCAGTACTTC. Its translation: CASSGGGGRVVETQYF.

The rearrangement uses TRBV7-2 and TRBJ2-7; 11 bases are shared with TRBD2. This CDR3 is 14 amino acids long. CDR1 is SGHTA, CDR2 FQGNSA, per germline. The V and J ends lost 8 bases and 6 bases, in that order; junction bases with no gene match: 9. In DNA, the CDR3 is TGTGCCAGCTCCCTGACTAGCGGGATAGGCGAGCAGTACTTC. Translating gives CASSLTSGIGEQYF. Full variable domain (outside the CDR3, taken from reference TRBV7-2 and TRBJ2-7): GAGVSQSPSNKVTEKGKDVELRCDPISGHTALYWYRQSLGQGLEFLIYFQGNSAPDKSGLPSDRFSAERTGGSVSTLTIQRTQQEDSAVYLCASSLTSGIGEQYFGPGTRLTVT.